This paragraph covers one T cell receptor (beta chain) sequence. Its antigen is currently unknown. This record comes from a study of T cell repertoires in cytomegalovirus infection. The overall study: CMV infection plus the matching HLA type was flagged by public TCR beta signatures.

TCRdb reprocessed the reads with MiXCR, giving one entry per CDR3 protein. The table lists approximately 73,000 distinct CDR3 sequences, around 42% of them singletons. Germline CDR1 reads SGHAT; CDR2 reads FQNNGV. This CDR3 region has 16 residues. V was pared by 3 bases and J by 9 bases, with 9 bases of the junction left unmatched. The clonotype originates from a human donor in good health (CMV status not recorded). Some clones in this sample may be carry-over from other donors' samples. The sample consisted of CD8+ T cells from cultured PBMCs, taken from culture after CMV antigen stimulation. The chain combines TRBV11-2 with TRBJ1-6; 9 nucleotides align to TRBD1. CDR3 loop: CASSLLTGTGFSPLHF. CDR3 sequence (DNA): TGTGCCAGCAGCTTGTTAACCGGGACAGGGTTTTCACCCCTCCACTTT.